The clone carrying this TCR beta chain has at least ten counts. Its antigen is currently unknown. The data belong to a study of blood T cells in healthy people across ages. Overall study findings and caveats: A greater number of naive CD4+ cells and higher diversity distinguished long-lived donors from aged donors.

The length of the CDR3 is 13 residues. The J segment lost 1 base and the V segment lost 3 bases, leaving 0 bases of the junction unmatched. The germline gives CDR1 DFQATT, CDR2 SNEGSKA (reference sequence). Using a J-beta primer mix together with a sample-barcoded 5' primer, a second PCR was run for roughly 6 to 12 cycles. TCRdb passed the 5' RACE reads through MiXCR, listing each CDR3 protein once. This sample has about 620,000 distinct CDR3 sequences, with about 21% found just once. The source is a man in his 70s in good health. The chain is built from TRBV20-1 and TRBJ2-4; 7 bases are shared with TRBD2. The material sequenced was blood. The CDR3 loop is CSASGRAKNIQYF. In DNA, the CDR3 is TGCAGTGCTAGCGGGAGGGCCAAAAACATTCAGTACTTC.